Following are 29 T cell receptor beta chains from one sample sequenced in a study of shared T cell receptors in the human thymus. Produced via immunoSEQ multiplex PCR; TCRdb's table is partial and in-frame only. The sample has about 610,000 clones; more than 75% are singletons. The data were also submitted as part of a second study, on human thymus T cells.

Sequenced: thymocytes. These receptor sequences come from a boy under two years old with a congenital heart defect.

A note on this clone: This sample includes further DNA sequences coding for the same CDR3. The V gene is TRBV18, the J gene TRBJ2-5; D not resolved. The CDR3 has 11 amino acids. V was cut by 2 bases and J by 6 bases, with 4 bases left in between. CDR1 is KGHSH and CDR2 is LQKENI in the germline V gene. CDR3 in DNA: TGTGCCAGCTCACCATCCAAGACCCAGTACTTC. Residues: CASSPSKTQYF.

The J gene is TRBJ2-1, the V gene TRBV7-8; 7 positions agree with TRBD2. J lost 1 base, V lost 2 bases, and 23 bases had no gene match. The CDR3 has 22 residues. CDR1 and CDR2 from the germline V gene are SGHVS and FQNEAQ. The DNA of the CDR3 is TGTGCCAGCAGCTTATTGACGTCGGGTTTAGCGGGTCTCCGCGGTTCCTACAATGAGCAGTTCTTC. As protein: CASSLLTSGLAGLRGSYNEQFF.

The CDR3 DNA follows: TGTGCCTGGAGTCTTACGCCGGGACTAGCGGGAGGATGGGTCGATACGCAGTATTTT. This codes for CAWSLTPGLAGGWVDTQYF. The V call is TRBV30, the J call TRBJ2-3, with 15 nucleotides matching TRBD2. CDR1 and CDR2 (germline): GTSNPN, SVGIG (reference sequence). There are 19 residues in the CDR3. The V segment lost 2 bases and the J segment 6 bases; nucleotides outside the gene matches: 15.

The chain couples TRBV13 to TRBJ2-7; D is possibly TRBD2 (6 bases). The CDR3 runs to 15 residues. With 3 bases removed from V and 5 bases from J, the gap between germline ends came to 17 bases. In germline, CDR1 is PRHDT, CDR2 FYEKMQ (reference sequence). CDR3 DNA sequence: TGTGCCAGCAGCTTCACCGGGACTCAGAGGGACGAGCAGTACTTC. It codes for CASSFTGTQRDEQYF. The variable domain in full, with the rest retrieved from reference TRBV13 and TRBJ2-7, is AAGVIQSPRHLIKEKRETATLKCYPIPRHDTVYWYQQGPGQDPQFLISFYEKMQSDKGSIPDRFSAQQFSDYHSELNMSSLELGDSALYFCASSFTGTQRDEQYFGPGTRLTVT.

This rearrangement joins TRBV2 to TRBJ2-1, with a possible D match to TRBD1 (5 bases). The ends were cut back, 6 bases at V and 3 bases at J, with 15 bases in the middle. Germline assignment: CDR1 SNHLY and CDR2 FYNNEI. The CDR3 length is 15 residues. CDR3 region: CASREPGQGYNEQFF. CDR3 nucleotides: TGTGCCAGCAGGGAACCCGGGCAGGGCTACAATGAGCAGTTCTTC.

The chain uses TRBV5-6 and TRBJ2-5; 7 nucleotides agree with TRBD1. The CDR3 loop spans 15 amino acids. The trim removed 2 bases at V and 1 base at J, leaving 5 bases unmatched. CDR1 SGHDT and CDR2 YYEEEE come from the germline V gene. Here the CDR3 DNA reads TGTGCCAGCAGCTTCCGGGACAGCTTCCAAGAGACCCAGTACTTC. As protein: CASSFRDSFQETQYF.

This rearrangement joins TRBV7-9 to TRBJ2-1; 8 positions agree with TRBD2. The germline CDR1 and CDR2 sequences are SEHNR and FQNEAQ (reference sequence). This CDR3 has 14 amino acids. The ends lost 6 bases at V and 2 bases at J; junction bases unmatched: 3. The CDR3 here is CASSLGLAYNEQFF. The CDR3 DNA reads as TGTGCCAGCAGTCTGGGACTAGCCTACAATGAGCAGTTCTTC.

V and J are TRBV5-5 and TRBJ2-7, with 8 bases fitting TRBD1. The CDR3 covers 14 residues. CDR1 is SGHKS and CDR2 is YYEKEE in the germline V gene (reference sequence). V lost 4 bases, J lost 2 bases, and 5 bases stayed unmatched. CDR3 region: CASSPGGQAYEQYF. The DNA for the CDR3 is TGTGCCAGCAGCCCAGGGGGCCAAGCCTACGAGCAGTACTTC.

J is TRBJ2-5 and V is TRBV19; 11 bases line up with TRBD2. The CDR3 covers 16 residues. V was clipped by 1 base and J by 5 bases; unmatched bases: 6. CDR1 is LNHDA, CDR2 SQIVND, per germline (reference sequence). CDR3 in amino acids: CASSIAASGRRETQYF. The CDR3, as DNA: TGTGCCAGTAGTATAGCGGCTAGCGGGAGGAGGGAGACCCAGTACTTC.

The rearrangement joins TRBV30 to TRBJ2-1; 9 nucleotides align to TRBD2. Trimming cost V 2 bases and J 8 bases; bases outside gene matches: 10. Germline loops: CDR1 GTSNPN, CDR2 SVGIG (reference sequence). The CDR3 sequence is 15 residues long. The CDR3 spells CAWSLPSGDRDEQFF. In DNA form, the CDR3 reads TGTGCCTGGAGTTTGCCTAGCGGGGATCGGGATGAGCAGTTCTTC. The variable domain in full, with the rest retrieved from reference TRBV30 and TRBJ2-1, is SQTIHQWPATLVQPVGSPLSLECTVEGTSNPNLYWYRQAAGRGLQLLFYSVGIGQISSEVPQNLSASRPQDRQFILSSKKLLLSDSGFYLCAWSLPSGDRDEQFFGPGTRLTVL.

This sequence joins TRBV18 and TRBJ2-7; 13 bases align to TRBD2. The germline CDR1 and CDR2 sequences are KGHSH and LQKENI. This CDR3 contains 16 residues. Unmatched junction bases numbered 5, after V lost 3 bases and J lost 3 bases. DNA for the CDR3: TGTGCCAGCTCACCTCGGACTAGCGGGAGTTACTACGAGCAGTACTTC. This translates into CASSPRTSGSYYEQYF.

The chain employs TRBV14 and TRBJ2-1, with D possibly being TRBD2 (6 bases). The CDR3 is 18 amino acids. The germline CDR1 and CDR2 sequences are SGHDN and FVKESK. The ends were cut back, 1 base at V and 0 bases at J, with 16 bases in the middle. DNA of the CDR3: TGTGCCAGCAGCCAAGGAGACGGGGGAAGGAGCTCCTACAATGAGCAGTTCTTC. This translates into CASSQGDGGRSSYNEQFF.

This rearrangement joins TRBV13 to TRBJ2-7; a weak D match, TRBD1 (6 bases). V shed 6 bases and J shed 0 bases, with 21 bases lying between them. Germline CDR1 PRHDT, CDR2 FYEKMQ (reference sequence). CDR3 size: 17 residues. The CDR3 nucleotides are TGTGCCAGCAGATCCAGGGACCAACGGGACACCTCCTACGAGCAGTACTTC. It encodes CASRSRDQRDTSYEQYF.

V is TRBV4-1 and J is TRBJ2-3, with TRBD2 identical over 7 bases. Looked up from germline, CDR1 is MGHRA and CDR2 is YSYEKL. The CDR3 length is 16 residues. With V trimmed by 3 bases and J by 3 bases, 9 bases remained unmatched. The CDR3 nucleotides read TGCGCCAGCAGCCACAAGACTAGCATCGGTACAGATACGCAGTATTTT. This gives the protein CASSHKTSIGTDTQYF.

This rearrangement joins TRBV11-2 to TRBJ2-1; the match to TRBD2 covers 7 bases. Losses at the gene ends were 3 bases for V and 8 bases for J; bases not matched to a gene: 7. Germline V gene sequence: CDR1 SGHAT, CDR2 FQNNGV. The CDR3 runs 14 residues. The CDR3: CASSLREGGYEQFF. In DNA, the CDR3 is TGTGCCAGCAGCTTGAGGGAGGGCGGGTATGAGCAGTTCTTC.

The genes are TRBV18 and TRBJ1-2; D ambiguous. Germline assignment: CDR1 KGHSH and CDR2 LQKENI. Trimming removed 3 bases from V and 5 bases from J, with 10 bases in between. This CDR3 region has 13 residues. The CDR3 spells CASSPRSPYGYTF. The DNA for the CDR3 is TGTGCCAGCTCACCGAGGTCTCCGTATGGCTACACCTTC.

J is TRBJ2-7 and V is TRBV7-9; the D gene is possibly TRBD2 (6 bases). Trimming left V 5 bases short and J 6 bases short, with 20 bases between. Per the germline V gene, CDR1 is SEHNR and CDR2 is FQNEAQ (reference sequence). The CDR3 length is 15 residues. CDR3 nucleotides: TGTGCCAGCAGCCGGCGCGGGGCGGCGGGGCGCGAGCAGTACTTC. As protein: CASSRRGAAGREQYF.

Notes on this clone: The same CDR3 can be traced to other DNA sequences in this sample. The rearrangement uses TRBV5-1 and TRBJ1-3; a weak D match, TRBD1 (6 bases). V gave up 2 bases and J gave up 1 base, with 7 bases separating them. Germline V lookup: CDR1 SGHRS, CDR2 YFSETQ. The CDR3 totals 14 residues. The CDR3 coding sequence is TGCGCCAGCAGCTTACAGGGATCTGGAAACACCATATATTTT. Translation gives CASSLQGSGNTIYF.

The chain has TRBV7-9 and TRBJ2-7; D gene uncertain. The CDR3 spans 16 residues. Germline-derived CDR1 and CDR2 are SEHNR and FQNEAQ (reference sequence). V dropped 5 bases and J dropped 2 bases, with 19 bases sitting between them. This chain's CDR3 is CASSPDPGVWTYEQYF. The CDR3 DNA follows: TGTGCCAGCAGCCCAGATCCCGGAGTCTGGACCTACGAGCAGTACTTC. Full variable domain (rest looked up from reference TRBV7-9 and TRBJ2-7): DTGVSQNPRHKITKRGQNVTFRCDPISEHNRLYWYRQTLGQGPEFLTYFQNEAQLEKSRLLSDRFSAERPKGSFSTLEIQRTEQGDSAMYLCASSPDPGVWTYEQYFGPGTRLTVT.

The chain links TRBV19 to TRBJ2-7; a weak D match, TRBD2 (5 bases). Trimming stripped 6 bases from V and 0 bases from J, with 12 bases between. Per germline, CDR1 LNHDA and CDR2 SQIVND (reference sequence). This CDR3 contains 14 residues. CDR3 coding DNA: TGTGCCAGTAGGAAGACTACCCACTCCTACGAGCAGTACTTC. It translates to CASRKTTHSYEQYF.

CDR3 protein: CASSPQTSGTDTQYF. The DNA of the CDR3 is TGTGCCAGCAGCCCGCAGACTAGCGGCACAGATACGCAGTATTTT. The V and J genes are TRBV7-8 and TRBJ2-3; 8 positions match TRBD2. This CDR3 spans 15 amino acids. Trimming took 5 bases from V and 1 from J; bases not matched to a gene: 5. The germline gives CDR1 SGHVS, CDR2 FQNEAQ.

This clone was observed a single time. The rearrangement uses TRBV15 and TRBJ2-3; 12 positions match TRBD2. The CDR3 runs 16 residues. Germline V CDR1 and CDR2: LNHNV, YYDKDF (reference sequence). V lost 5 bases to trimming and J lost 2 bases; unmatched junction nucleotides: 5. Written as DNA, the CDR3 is TGTGCCACCAGCTCCCGGACTAGCGGGAACACAGATACGCAGTATTTT. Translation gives CATSSRTSGNTDTQYF.

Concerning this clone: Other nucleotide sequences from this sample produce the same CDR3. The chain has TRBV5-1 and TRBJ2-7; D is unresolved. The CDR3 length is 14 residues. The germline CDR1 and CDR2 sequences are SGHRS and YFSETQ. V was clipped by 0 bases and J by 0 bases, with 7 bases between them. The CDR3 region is CASSLDPSSYEQYF. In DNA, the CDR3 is TGCGCCAGCAGCTTGGACCCGAGCTCCTACGAGCAGTACTTC.

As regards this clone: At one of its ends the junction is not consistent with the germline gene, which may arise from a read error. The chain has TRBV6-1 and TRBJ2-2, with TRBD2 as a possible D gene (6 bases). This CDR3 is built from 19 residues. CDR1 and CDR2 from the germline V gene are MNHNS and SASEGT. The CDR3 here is CASTEATRALTNRTGELFF. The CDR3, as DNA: TGTGCCAGCACTGAAGCGACTAGGGCCCTAACCAACAGGACCGGGGAGCTGTTTTTT.

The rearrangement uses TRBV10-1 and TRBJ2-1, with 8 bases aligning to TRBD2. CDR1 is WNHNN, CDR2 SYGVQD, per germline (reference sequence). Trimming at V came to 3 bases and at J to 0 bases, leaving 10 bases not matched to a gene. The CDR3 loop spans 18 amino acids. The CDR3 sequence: CASSDVAWLAGSYNEQFF. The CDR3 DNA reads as TGCGCCAGCAGTGATGTAGCTTGGCTAGCGGGCTCCTACAATGAGCAGTTCTTC.

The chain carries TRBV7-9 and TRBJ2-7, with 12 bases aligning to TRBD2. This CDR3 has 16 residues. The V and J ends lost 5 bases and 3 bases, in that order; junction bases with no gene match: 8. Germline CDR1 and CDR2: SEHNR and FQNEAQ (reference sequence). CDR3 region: CASSPGTSGLIYEQYF. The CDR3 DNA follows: TGTGCCAGCAGCCCCGGGACTAGCGGGCTGATCTACGAGCAGTACTTC.

CDR3 sequence (DNA): TGTGCCAGTAGAGAAACTCGGGATCAGCCCCAGCATTTT. Its protein product is CASRETRDQPQHF. This rearrangement joins TRBV19 to TRBJ1-5; D is unclear. The V and J ends lost 6 bases and 5 bases respectively, with 11 bases between them. CDR3 length: 13 amino acids. Germline CDR1 is LNHDA and CDR2 is SQIVND (reference sequence).

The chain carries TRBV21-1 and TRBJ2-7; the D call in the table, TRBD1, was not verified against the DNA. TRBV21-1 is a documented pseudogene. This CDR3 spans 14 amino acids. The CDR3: CASSKGGFSYEQYF. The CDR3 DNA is TGTGCCAGCAGCAAAGGGGGCTTCTCCTACGAGCAGTACTTC.

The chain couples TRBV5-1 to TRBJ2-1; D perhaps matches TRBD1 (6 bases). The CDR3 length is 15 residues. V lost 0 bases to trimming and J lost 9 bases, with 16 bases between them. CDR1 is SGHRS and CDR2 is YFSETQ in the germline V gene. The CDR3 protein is CASSLAPGLTGEQFF. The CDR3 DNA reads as TGCGCCAGCAGCTTGGCTCCGGGCCTGACAGGTGAGCAGTTCTTC. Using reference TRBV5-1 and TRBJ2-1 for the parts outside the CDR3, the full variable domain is KAGVTQTPRYLIKTRGQQVTLSCSPISGHRSVSWYQQTPGQGLQFLFEYFSETQRNKGNFPGRFSGRQFSNSRSEMNVSTLELGDSALYLCASSLAPGLTGEQFFGPGTRLTVL.